This T cell receptor beta chain was identified in a study of blood T cell repertoires in COVID-19. For the study at large: Italy, Spain and the United States were the sources of the convalescent and acute COVID-19 samples. Sources were T cells, B-cell-depleted T cells, or PBMCs; the material itself was cDNA or gDNA.

As handled by the study authors: Nucleated cell number was recorded as an estimate derived from reference gene primer amplification. Assay used: immunoSEQ multiplex PCR; TCRdb lists only in-frame clones, some missing. The V and J calls and clone size are taken from that table; D and trimming were inferred from the DNA. Among around 62,000 clones listed, 65% to 90% were seen once. CDR3 length equals 17 residues. The V gene end was trimmed by 3 bases and the J gene end by 0 bases; junction bases not matched to a gene: 8. Germline CDR1 LNHDA, CDR2 SQIVND (reference sequence). The sequence derives from a man between 45 and 60 years old with acute or convalescent COVID-19. J is TRBJ1-5 and V is TRBV19, with TRBD1 identical over 7 bases. Specimen: peripheral blood. Here the CDR3 DNA reads TGTGCCAGTAGTATTTTCGGCAGGGGGAATAGCAATCAGCCCCAGCATTTT. This codes for CASSIFGRGNSNQPQHF. The complete variable domain, with remaining parts taken from reference TRBV19 and TRBJ1-5, reads DGGITQSPKYLFRKEGQNVTLSCEQNLNHDAMYWYRQDPGQGLRLIYYSQIVNDFQKGDIAEGYSVSREKKESFPLTVTSAQKNPTAFYLCASSIFGRGNSNQPQHFGDGTRLSIL.